This is a list of T cell receptor beta chains from one sample in a study of pediatric ulcerative colitis. The repertoire was sequenced with immunoSEQ multiplex PCR; TCRdb's copy has only in-frame clones and lacks some. Of 30,000 to 45,000 clones listed, around 78% are singletons. Sequenced material: blood. These receptors all stem from a girl aged 5 to 17 with moderate ulcerative colitis. The CDR3 runs from the conserved cysteine through the conserved F or W. D genes are given only for firm matches. Rows give clone size only sometimes, using once, few, many, or a class for an expanded clone.

V gene	clone size	J gene	D gene	CDR3 protein	CDR3 DNA
TRBV7-9	-	TRBJ2-2	-	CASSLMLRTSLITGELFF	TGTGCCAGCAGCTTGATGCTCAGAACTAGCTTGATAACCGGGGAGCTGTTTTTT
TRBV6-1	-	TRBJ2-5	-	CASALEGLPQETQYF	TGTGCCAGCGCTCTCGAGGGACTGCCCCAAGAGACCCAGTACTTC
TRBV6-5	-	TRBJ2-1	TRBD1	CASSYSWQGAVNEQFF	TGTGCCAGCAGTTACTCGTGGCAGGGGGCAGTCAATGAGCAGTTCTTC
TRBV6-5	-	TRBJ1-2	-	CASSPGEGGGYTF	TGTGCCAGCAGTCCCGGCGAGGGGGGTGGCTACACCTTC
TRBV4-3	-	TRBJ2-3	TRBD2	CASSHYSGGATDTQYF	TGCGCCAGCAGCCATTATAGCGGGGGGGCCACAGATACGCAGTATTTT
TRBV5-1	-	TRBJ2-1	TRBD1	CASSHGTGYVNEQFF	TGCGCCAGCTCGCATGGGACAGGATATGTCAATGAGCAGTTCTTC
TRBV28	-	TRBJ1-1	TRBD1	CASRLRTGEKRAEAFF	TGTGCCAGCAGGCTGAGGACAGGGGAAAAGCGGGCTGAAGCTTTCTTT
TRBV7-2	-	TRBJ1-3	-	CASSLTSASGNTIYF	TGTGCCAGCAGCTTAACCTCAGCCTCTGGAAACACCATATATTTT
TRBV6-1	once	TRBJ2-3	-	CASTEIDTQYF	TGTGCCAGCACGGAAATAGATACGCAGTATTTT
TRBV30	once	TRBJ2-5	TRBD2	CAWSVQLAGQKYF	TGTGCCTGGAGTGTACAACTAGCGGGCCAAAAGTACTTC
TRBV27	-	TRBJ2-1	-	CASSLAPGYEQFF	TGTGCCAGCAGTCTTGCCCCGGGGTATGAGCAGTTCTTC
TRBV7-9	-	TRBJ1-1	-	CASSLEFVEAFF	TGTGCCAGCAGCTTAGAATTCGTTGAAGCTTTCTTT
TRBV9	-	TRBJ2-2	-	CASSVSLDTGELFF	TGTGCCAGCAGCGTAAGCTTAGACACCGGGGAGCTGTTTTTT
TRBV11-2	medium-sized	TRBJ1-5	-	CASSLAGTGPLGSNQPQHF	TGTGCCAGCAGCTTAGCGGGGACGGGTCCTTTAGGCAGCAATCAGCCCCAGCATTTT
TRBV5-1	-	TRBJ1-1	-	CASSLEGALYVTEAFF	TGCGCCAGCAGCTTGGAAGGGGCACTATATGTCACTGAAGCTTTCTTT
TRBV30	-	TRBJ2-7	-	CAWSPGSIYEQYF	TGTGCCTGGAGTCCCGGATCCATCTACGAGCAGTACTTC
TRBV6-5	-	TRBJ1-1	-	CASTAPGGHLGAFF	TGTGCCAGCACCGCTCCCGGGGGGCACCTCGGGGCTTTCTTT
TRBV7-8	few	TRBJ1-2	-	CASSLAPGSANYGYTF	TGTGCCAGCAGCTTAGCGCCGGGCAGTGCTAACTATGGCTACACCTTC
TRBV7-2	-	TRBJ1-5	-	CASSLARGFNQPQHF	TGTGCCAGCAGCTTAGCGCGCGGGTTTAATCAGCCCCAGCATTTT
TRBV5-1	-	TRBJ2-2	-	CASSLAEGSNTGELFF	TGCGCCAGCAGCTTGGCCGAAGGTAGTAACACCGGGGAGCTGTTTTTT
TRBV4-1	-	TRBJ1-2	TRBD1	CASSQADRARYGYTF	TGCGCCAGCAGCCAAGCCGACAGGGCCCGCTATGGCTACACCTTC
TRBV30	few	TRBJ2-5	TRBD1	CAWSEEQGYGTQYF	TGTGCCTGGAGTGAGGAACAGGGGTACGGGACCCAGTACTTC
TRBV13	-	TRBJ2-3	-	CASSRPGGRTDTQYF	TGTGCCAGCAGCCGCCCCGGGGGCCGCACAGATACGCAGTATTTT
TRBV28	-	TRBJ1-2	TRBD1	CASSLGQDRGYTF	TGTGCCAGCAGTCTCGGACAGGACCGAGGCTACACCTTC
TRBV4-1	-	TRBJ1-3	-	CASSQEGRNSGNTIYF	TGCGCCAGCAGCCAAGAGGGCAGGAACTCTGGAAACACCATATATTTT
TRBV5-6	once	TRBJ2-3	-	CASSLRWDTQYF	TGTGCCAGCAGCTTGCGGTGGGATACGCAGTATTTT
TRBV6-6	-	TRBJ2-7	TRBD2	CASSLGIAGGYEQYF	TGTGCCAGCAGCCTCGGGATAGCGGGAGGCTACGAGCAGTACTTC
TRBV7-6	-	TRBJ1-2	-	CASSRQGFGYTF	TGTGCCAGCAGTCGTCAGGGGTTTGGCTACACCTTC
TRBV7-9	-	TRBJ1-2	TRBD1	CASSSHHTTGGMDGYTF	TGTGCCAGCAGCTCCCACCATACTACAGGGGGCATGGATGGCTACACCTTC
TRBV14	-	TRBJ2-2	TRBD2	CASSQDRGAGELFF	TGTGCCAGCAGCCAAGATCGGGGGGCCGGGGAGCTGTTTTTT
TRBV11-2	once	TRBJ1-1	-	CASSLASHPGTKF	TGTGCCAGCAGCTTAGCCTCACATCCCGGGACCAAATTT
TRBV5-6	-	TRBJ2-3	-	CASSLRIVDTQYF	TGTGCCAGCAGCTTGCGTATAGTAGATACGCAGTATTTT
TRBV2	-	TRBJ2-1	-	CASSEVEFDEQFF	TGTGCCAGCAGTGAAGTAGAATTCGATGAGCAGTTCTTC
TRBV7-9	-	TRBJ2-3	TRBD1	CASSLGQENTDTQYF	TGTGCCAGCAGCCTCGGACAGGAGAACACAGATACGCAGTATTTT
TRBV29-1	-	TRBJ1-1	-	CSVDRGLNTEAFF	TGCAGCGTTGATCGGGGCCTAAACACTGAAGCTTTCTTT
TRBV29-1	-	TRBJ2-5	-	CSARTDQETQYF	TGCAGCGCGAGGACGGATCAAGAGACCCAGTACTTC
TRBV6-5	-	TRBJ2-1	TRBD2	CASSRTSDPYNEQFF	TGTGCCAGCAGCCGGACTAGCGACCCCTACAATGAGCAGTTCTTC
TRBV7-9	-	TRBJ2-7	TRBD1	CASRKGTGGFLKSYEQYF	TGTGCCAGCAGGAAAGGAACAGGGGGCTTTTTAAAAAGCTACGAGCAGTACTTC
TRBV5-6	-	TRBJ1-1	-	CASSSTGFHTEAFF	TGTGCCAGCAGCTCGACCGGGTTTCACACTGAAGCTTTCTTT
TRBV7-9	-	TRBJ2-1	TRBD2	CASSGGGYNEQFF	TGTGCCAGCAGCGGCGGGGGTTACAATGAGCAGTTCTTC
TRBV7-2	-	TRBJ1-3	-	CASSWRQGTGNTIYF	TGTGCCAGCAGCTGGCGGCAGGGAACCGGAAACACCATATATTTT
TRBV7-2	-	TRBJ2-4	-	CASSWLAKNIQYF	TGTGCCAGCAGCTGGCTAGCCAAAAACATTCAGTACTTC
TRBV18	few	TRBJ1-1	-	CASSPTTGRGDAEAFF	TGTGCCAGCTCACCCACGACAGGCCGGGGGGACGCTGAAGCTTTCTTT
TRBV30	-	TRBJ1-1	TRBD1	CAWSVLFGTANTEAFF	TGTGCCTGGAGTGTTCTTTTTGGGACAGCAAACACTGAAGCTTTCTTT
TRBV13	-	TRBJ2-1	-	CASSSTMGAYNEQFF	TGTGCCAGCAGCTCGACCATGGGCGCCTACAATGAGCAGTTCTTC
TRBV15	-	TRBJ2-3	TRBD2	CATSRVSGGSDTQYF	TGTGCCACCAGCAGAGTATCGGGGGGGTCAGATACGCAGTATTTT
TRBV28	-	TRBJ1-1	-	CASIRGNTEAFF	TGTGCCAGCATCCGGGGGAACACTGAAGCTTTCTTT
TRBV18	-	TRBJ2-1	TRBD1	CASSPQTGTGAYNEQFF	TGTGCCAGCTCCCCACAGACCGGGACAGGGGCCTACAATGAGCAGTTCTTC
TRBV9	-	TRBJ1-6	-	CASSSSGHNSPLHF	TGTGCCAGCAGCTCGTCGGGACATAATTCACCCCTCCACTTT
TRBV7-9	-	TRBJ2-3	TRBD1	CASSQDRGDTQYF	TGTGCCAGCAGCCAAGACAGGGGAGATACGCAGTATTTT
TRBV6-5	-	TRBJ1-4	-	CASSYENEKLFF	TGTGCCAGCAGTTACGAGAATGAAAAACTGTTTTTT
TRBV10-2	-	TRBJ2-1	-	CASSLTSSYNEQFF	TGCGCCAGCAGTTTGACCTCCTCCTACAATGAGCAGTTCTTC
TRBV7-9	-	TRBJ2-7	-	CASSPLRASSYEQYF	TGTGCCAGCAGCCCCCTTAGAGCGAGCTCCTACGAGCAGTACTTC
TRBV5-8	-	TRBJ1-4	-	CASSLSLGKLFF	TGTGCCAGCAGCTTAAGTCTAGGAAAACTGTTTTTT
TRBV19	-	TRBJ2-2	-	CASSIGQPGVTGELFF	TGTGCCAGTAGTATTGGCCAGCCCGGCGTTACCGGGGAGCTGTTTTTT
TRBV7-8	-	TRBJ2-5	TRBD2	CASSLEGLAGEAQYF	TGTGCCAGCAGCTTAGAGGGACTAGCGGGGGAGGCCCAGTACTTC
TRBV19	-	TRBJ1-1	TRBD1	CAARTGGVTEAFF	TGTGCCGCCAGGACAGGGGGAGTGACTGAAGCTTTCTTT
TRBV25-1	once	TRBJ2-2	-	CASSTVFGELFF	TGTGCCAGCAGTACTGTGTTCGGGGAGCTGTTTTTT
TRBV7-2	-	TRBJ1-2	-	CASRHPHSNYGYTF	TGTGCCAGCAGACACCCACACTCTAACTATGGCTACACCTTC